This is a list of T cell receptor beta chains from one sample in a study of control samples from healthy donors and cancer patients. Clones were read by immunoSEQ multiplex PCR, and TCRdb kept only the in-frame ones, dropping some. In the table there are fewer than 60,000 clones, roughly 96% of which are singletons. The sample comprised blood. Source of these receptors: a man younger than 45 in good health. CDR3s include the opening cysteine and the closing phenylalanine or tryptophan. D genes are given only for firm matches. Clone size is given for some rows only: seen once, a few or many times, or a class if the clone is expanded.

J gene	clone size	V gene	D gene	CDR3 DNA	CDR3 protein
TRBJ1-2	once	TRBV19	.	TGTGCCAGTAGTACCCGGGCAGGGGACGACTATGGCTACACCTTC	CASSTRAGDDYGYTF
TRBJ1-4	.	TRBV28	.	TGTGCCAGCAGAACACAGGGAGCTAATGAAAAACTGTTTTTT	CASRTQGANEKLFF
TRBJ1-5	few	TRBV19	.	TGTGCCAGTATGGTAGGGATCAATCAGCCCCAGCATTTT	CASMVGINQPQHF
TRBJ2-7	.	TRBV27	TRBD2	TGTGCCAGCACCTGGACTAGCGGGAGTGGGTACGAGCAGTACTTC	CASTWTSGSGYEQYF
TRBJ2-5	.	TRBV6-5	.	TGTGCCAGCCTCTCTCCGTGGTTCCGAGAGACCCAGTACTTC	CASLSPWFRETQYF
TRBJ1-5	.	TRBV27	.	TGTGCCAGCAGTTTAGGACAGAGCAATCAGCCCCAGCATTTT	CASSLGQSNQPQHF
TRBJ1-1	.	TRBV28	.	TGTGCCAGCAGTTTATATCCCGCACTGAACACTGAAGCTTTCTTT	CASSLYPALNTEAFF
TRBJ1-1	.	TRBV2	TRBD1	TGTGCCAGCAGTGTGGACAGGGGGACGACTGAAGCTTTCTTT	CASSVDRGTTEAFF
TRBJ1-5	.	TRBV12-3/TRBV12-4	.	TGTGCCAGCAGAGTTCGGGGAGAACAGCCCCAGCATTTT	CASRVRGEQPQHF
TRBJ2-1	once	TRBV6-5	TRBD2	TGTGCCAGCAGCGATGCGGCTAGCGGGAACAATGAGCAGTTCTTC	CASSDAASGNNEQFF
TRBJ1-5	.	TRBV19	.	TGTGCCAGTAGTATTCCGAATCAGCCCCAGCATTTT	CASSIPNQPQHF
TRBJ1-4	.	TRBV5-1	.	TGCGCCAGCAGGCCGACAGCGGCAACTAATGAAAAACTGTTTTTT	CASRPTAATNEKLFF
TRBJ2-2	.	TRBV7-2	.	TGTGCCAGCAGCCTGTGGACCTGGAAGGCCGGGGAGCTGTTTTTT	CASSLWTWKAGELFF
TRBJ2-7	.	TRBV10-3	TRBD1	TGTGCCATCACGCCGACAGGGATGGAGGAGCAGTACTTC	CAITPTGMEEQYF
TRBJ1-3	.	TRBV7-2	TRBD1	TGTGCCAGCAGCGTCGCACAGGGGGCGGGAGGAAACACCATATATTTT	CASSVAQGAGGNTIYF
TRBJ2-7	.	TRBV27	TRBD2	TGTGCCAGCAGTCCCGGGACTAAGTACTACGAGCAGTACTTC	CASSPGTKYYEQYF
TRBJ1-5	.	TRBV28	.	TGTGCCAGCAGTTTTTCCAAACATAGCAATCAGCCCCAGCATTTT	CASSFSKHSNQPQHF
TRBJ2-7	.	TRBV20-1	.	TGCAGTGCTACTGATTTCACCTACGAGCAGTACTTC	CSATDFTYEQYF